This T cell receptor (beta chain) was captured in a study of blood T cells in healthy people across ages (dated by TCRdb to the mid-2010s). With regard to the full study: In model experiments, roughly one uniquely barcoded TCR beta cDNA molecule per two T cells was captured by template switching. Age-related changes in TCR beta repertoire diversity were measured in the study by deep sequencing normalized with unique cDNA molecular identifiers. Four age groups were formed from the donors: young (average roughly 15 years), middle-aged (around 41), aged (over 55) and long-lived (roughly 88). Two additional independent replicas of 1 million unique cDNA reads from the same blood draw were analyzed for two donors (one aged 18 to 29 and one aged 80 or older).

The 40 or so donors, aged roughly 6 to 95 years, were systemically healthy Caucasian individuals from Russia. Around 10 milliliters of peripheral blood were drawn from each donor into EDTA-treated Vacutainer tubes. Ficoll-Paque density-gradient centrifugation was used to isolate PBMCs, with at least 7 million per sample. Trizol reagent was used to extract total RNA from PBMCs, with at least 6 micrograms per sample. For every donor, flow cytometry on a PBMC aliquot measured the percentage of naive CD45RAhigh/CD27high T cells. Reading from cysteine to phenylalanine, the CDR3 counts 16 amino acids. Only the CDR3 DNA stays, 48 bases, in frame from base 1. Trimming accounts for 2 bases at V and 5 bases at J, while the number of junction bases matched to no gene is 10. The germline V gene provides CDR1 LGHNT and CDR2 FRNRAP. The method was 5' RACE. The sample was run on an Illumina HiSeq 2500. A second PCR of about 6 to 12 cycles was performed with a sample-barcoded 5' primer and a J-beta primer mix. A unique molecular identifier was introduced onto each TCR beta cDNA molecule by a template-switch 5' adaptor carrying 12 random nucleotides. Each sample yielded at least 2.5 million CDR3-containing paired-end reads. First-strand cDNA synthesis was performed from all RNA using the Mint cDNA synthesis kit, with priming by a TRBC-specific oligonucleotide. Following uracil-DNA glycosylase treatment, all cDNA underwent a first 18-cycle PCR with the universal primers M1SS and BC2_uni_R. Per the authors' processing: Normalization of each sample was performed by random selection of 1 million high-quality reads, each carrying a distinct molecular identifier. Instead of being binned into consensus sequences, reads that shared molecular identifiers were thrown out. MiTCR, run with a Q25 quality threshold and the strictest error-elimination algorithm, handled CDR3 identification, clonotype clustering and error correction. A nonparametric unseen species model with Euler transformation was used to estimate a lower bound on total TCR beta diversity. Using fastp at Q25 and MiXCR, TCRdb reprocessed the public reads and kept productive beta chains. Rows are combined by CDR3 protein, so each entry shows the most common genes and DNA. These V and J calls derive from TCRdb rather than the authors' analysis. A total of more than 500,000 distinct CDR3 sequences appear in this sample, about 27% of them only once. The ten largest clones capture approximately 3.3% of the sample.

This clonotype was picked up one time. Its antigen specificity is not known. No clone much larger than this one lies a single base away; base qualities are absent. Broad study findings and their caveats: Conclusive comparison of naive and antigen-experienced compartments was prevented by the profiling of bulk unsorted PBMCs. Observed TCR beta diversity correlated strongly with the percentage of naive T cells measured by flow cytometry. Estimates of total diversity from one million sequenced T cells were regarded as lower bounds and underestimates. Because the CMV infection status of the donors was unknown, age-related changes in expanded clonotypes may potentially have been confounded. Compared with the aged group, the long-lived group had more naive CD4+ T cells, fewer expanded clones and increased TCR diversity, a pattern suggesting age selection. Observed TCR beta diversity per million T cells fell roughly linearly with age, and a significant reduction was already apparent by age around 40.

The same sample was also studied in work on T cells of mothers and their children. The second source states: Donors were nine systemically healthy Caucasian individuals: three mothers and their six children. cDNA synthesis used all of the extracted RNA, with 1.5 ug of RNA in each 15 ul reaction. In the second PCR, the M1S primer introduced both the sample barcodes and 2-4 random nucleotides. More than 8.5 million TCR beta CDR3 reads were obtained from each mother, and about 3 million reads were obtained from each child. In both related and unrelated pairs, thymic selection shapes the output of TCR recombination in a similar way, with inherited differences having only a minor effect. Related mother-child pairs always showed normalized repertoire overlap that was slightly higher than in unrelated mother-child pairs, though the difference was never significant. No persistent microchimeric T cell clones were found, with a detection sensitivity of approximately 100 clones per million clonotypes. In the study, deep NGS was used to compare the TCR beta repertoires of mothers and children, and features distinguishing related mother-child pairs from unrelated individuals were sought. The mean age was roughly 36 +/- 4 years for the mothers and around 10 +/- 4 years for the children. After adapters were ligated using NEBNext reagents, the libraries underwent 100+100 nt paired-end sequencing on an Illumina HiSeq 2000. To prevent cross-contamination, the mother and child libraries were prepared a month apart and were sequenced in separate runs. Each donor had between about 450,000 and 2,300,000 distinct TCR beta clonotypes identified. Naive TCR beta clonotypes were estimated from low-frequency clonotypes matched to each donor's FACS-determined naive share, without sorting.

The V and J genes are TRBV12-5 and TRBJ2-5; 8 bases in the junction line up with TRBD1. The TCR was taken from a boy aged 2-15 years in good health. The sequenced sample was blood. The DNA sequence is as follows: TGTGCTAGTGGTTTGCTTACAGGGGGGTTAATGGAGACCCAGTACTTC. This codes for CASGLLTGGLMETQYF.